These 23 T cell receptor beta chains were all obtained from the same sample, sequenced in a study of blood T cell repertoires in COVID-19 (TCRdb year 2020). To prepare the library, the immunoSEQ multiplex PCR assay was applied. TCRdb limited this immuneACCESS table to in-frame rearrangements with V and J called. A share of clones is missing; checked studies link under half to unresolved V genes, and the rest is unexplained. In all, the sample holds roughly 70,000 clones, and about four fifths of those were seen once. The biggest ten clones account for about 15% of the sample. The sample taken for sequencing was peripheral blood. The receptors shown here come from a man in his sixties with COVID-19, enrolled during active disease.

The chain recombines TRBV5-6 with TRBJ2-5; tentative D call: TRBD2 (5 bases). The CDR3 length is 13 residues. In germline, CDR1 is SGHDT, CDR2 YYEEEE. V gave up 2 bases and J gave up 5 bases, with 10 bases separating them. The CDR3 DNA is TGTGCCAGCAGCTTCGGGGTGCGGGAGACCCAGTACTTC. As protein: CASSFGVRETQYF.

The chain is built from TRBV12-3 or TRBV12-4 and TRBJ2-7; 9 bases match TRBD1. The CDR3 extends over 13 amino acids. J lost 4 bases, V lost 6 bases, and 4 bases had no gene match. CDR3 nucleotides: TGTGCCAGCAGCGGACAGGGGAGGTACGAGCAGTACTTC. Translated: CASSGQGRYEQYF.

The V gene is TRBV6-5, the J gene TRBJ2-6; 9 bases are a match to TRBD1. The CDR3 spans 15 residues. Germline values: CDR1 MNHEY, CDR2 SVGAGI. With 4 bases clipped from V and 4 bases from J, the junction kept 2 bases outside the gene matches. In DNA, the CDR3 is TGTGCCAGCAGTTGGACAGGGGCGGGGGCCAACGTCCTGACTTTC. Translation: CASSWTGAGANVLTF.

This chain connects TRBV6-5 to TRBJ2-3, with 13 bases identical to TRBD2. There are 14 residues in the CDR3. The ends lost 10 bases at V and 5 bases at J; junction bases unmatched: 6. Germline CDR1 is MNHEY and CDR2 is SVGAGI. CDR3 sequence: CAIRLAGGGDTQYF. DNA of the CDR3: TGTGCCATTCGACTAGCGGGAGGCGGAGATACGCAGTATTTT.

The rearrangement uses TRBV10-3 and TRBJ2-7; no definite D call. There are 17 residues in the CDR3. V lost 4 bases, J lost 6 bases, and 25 bases lay in between. Per germline, CDR1 ENHRY and CDR2 SYGVKD. This CDR3 reads CAISVSGFRSSAPEQYF. The CDR3 DNA sequence: TGTGCCATCAGTGTCTCAGGTTTCAGGTCCTCCGCCCCCGAGCAGTACTTC.

This clone has only one observation. V and J are TRBV28 and TRBJ1-4; 10 bases fit TRBD1. The V and J ends lost 4 bases and 8 bases, in that order; junction bases with no gene match: 10. CDR3 length equals 16 residues. The germline V gene has CDR1 MDHEN and CDR2 SYDVKM. CDR3 protein: CASSSLRDRGYEKLFF. The CDR3 DNA follows: TGTGCCAGCAGTTCACTTAGGGACAGGGGATACGAAAAACTGTTTTTT.

This clone was seen at least ten times. CDR3 DNA sequence: TGCGCCAGCAGCTTTTTGCCGGACCAAGAGACCCAGTACTTC. Translation gives CASSFLPDQETQYF. This chain links TRBV5-1 with TRBJ2-5; the D is unclear. The CDR3 has 14 amino acids. Germline assignment: CDR1 SGHRS and CDR2 YFSETQ. The ends were cut back, 2 bases at V and 0 bases at J, with 8 bases in the middle.

The chain links TRBV6-2 or TRBV6-3 to TRBJ2-7, with D perhaps TRBD1 (6 bases). V was clipped by 5 bases and J by 9 bases, with 14 bases between them. The CDR3 length is 12 residues. Germline CDR1 and CDR2: MNHEY and SVGEGT. This chain's CDR3 is CASSIPDSRQYF. CDR3 nucleotides: TGTGCCAGCAGTATTCCGGACAGCCGGCAGTACTTC.

This clone was seen many times. The rearrangement links TRBV12-3 or TRBV12-4 to TRBJ2-7; D not certain. V was shortened by 3 bases and J by 2 bases, with 8 bases between the two germline ends. The CDR3 is 13 amino acids. CDR3 region: CASSLGQTYEQYF. The CDR3, as DNA: TGTGCCAGCAGTTTGGGCCAGACCTACGAGCAGTACTTC.

The chain is built from TRBV6-1 and TRBJ1-2; D possibly corresponds to TRBD1 (5 bases). Trimming took 3 bases from V and 6 from J, leaving 11 bases between them. The germline V gene encodes CDR1 MNHNS and CDR2 SASEGT. The CDR3 runs to 13 residues. The CDR3 DNA follows: TGTGCCAGCAGTGACCCAGGGTTGAATGGCTACACCTTC. It codes for CASSDPGLNGYTF.

The gene calls are TRBV27 and TRBJ1-2; TRBD1 aligns across 9 bases. This CDR3 is built from 15 residues. Germline assignment: CDR1 MNHEY and CDR2 SMNVEV (reference sequence). V was clipped by 5 bases and J by 8 bases; unmatched bases: 12. The CDR3: CASSRPGQGLTGYTF. The CDR3 bases are TGTGCCAGCAGTAGGCCGGGACAGGGTTTGACCGGCTACACCTTC.

This sequence joins TRBV28 and TRBJ1-6; a possible D gene is TRBD1 (6 bases). CDR1 MDHEN and CDR2 SYDVKM come from the germline V gene. Deletions cut 4 bases from V and 5 bases from J, with 9 bases between. The CDR3 loop spans 14 amino acids. CDR3 sequence (DNA): TGTGCCAGCAGTTCCCCAGGGGATAATTCACCCCTCCACTTT. Translating gives CASSSPGDNSPLHF. Using reference TRBV28 and TRBJ1-6 for the parts outside the CDR3, the full variable domain is DVKVTQSSRYLVKRTGEKVFLECVQDMDHENMFWYRQDPGLGLRLIYFSYDVKMKEKGDIPEGYSVSREKKERFSLILESASTNQTSMYLCASSSPGDNSPLHFGNGTRLTVT.

The chain is built from TRBV4-1 and TRBJ2-7, with a tentative D call TRBD1 (6 bases). Trimming stripped 5 bases from V and 5 bases from J, with 10 bases between. The CDR3 consists of 12 residues. Per the germline V gene, CDR1 is MGHRA and CDR2 is YSYEKL. The CDR3 region has the DNA TGCGCCAGCAGCTTGACAGGTGACGAGCAGTACTTC. Amino acid sequence: CASSLTGDEQYF.

The sample holds a few counts of this clone. The chain recombines TRBV2 with TRBJ1-5; D ambiguous. V lost 1 base, J lost 1 base, and 8 bases lay in between. Germline CDR1 reads SNHLY; CDR2 reads FYNNEI. The CDR3 length is 15 residues. In DNA form, the CDR3 reads TGTGCCAGCAGTGAAGGCCGGTGGAGCAATCAGCCCCAGCATTTT. Encoded protein: CASSEGRWSNQPQHF.

The chain is built from TRBV10-1 and TRBJ2-1; TRBD2 matches 7 bases. The CDR3 consists of 16 residues. Germline lookup yields CDR1 WNHNN and CDR2 SYGVQD (reference sequence). The trim removed 0 bases at V and 5 bases at J, leaving 7 bases unmatched. The DNA of the CDR3 is TGCGCCAGCAGTGAGTCGCTGGGACGGGGGGACAATGAGCAGTTCTTC. Translation gives CASSESLGRGDNEQFF.

V and J are TRBV5-6 and TRBJ2-4, with D possibly being TRBD1 (6 bases). This CDR3 is 15 amino acids long. Looked up from germline, CDR1 is SGHDT and CDR2 is YYEEEE. Trimming left V 3 bases short and J 4 bases short, with 14 bases between. CDR3 loop: CASSSTFRGKNIQYF. CDR3 sequence (DNA): TGTGCCAGCAGCTCAACCTTTAGGGGGAAAAACATTCAGTACTTC.

This clone was seen a handful of times. V and J are TRBV7-9 and TRBJ2-1; maybe TRBD2 (6 bases). V lost 3 bases and J lost 6, with 12 bases in between. CDR1 and CDR2 (germline): SEHNR, FQNEAQ (reference sequence). The CDR3 has 14 amino acids. The CDR3: CASSFSGGANEQFF. The CDR3 DNA is TGTGCCAGCAGCTTTTCGGGCGGGGCCAATGAGCAGTTCTTC.

The chain employs TRBV5-1 and TRBJ1-1; perhaps TRBD1 as D (6 bases). V was clipped by 4 bases and J by 5 bases, with 18 bases between them. The germline gives CDR1 SGHRS, CDR2 YFSETQ. The CDR3 runs to 15 residues. The CDR3 region is CASSIQTGYGTEAFF. The CDR3 bases are TGCGCCAGCAGCATCCAGACAGGTTATGGTACTGAAGCTTTCTTT.

The chain couples TRBV28 to TRBJ1-2; 9 nucleotides agree with TRBD1. There are 13 residues in the CDR3. The germline V gene has CDR1 MDHEN and CDR2 SYDVKM. Unmatched junction bases numbered 7, after V lost 7 bases and J lost 7 bases. The CDR3 DNA reads as TGTGCCAGCACGACGGGACAGGGTGGTGGCTACACCTTC. Protein sequence: CASTTGQGGGYTF.

This chain joins TRBV19 and TRBJ1-2, with a tentative D call TRBD1 (5 bases). The CDR3 consists of 13 residues. Germline CDR1 LNHDA, CDR2 SQIVND (reference sequence). The V end lost 4 bases, the J end lost 6 bases, and 12 bases lay between the germline ends. Written as DNA, the CDR3 is TGTGCCAGTAGTAACAGACAGCCCCATGGCTACACCTTC. It specifies CASSNRQPHGYTF.

The chain carries TRBV2 and TRBJ1-5; 8 nucleotides align to TRBD1. This CDR3 spans 15 amino acids. V was pared by 2 bases and J by 2 bases, with 2 bases of the junction left unmatched. CDR1 SNHLY and CDR2 FYNNEI come from the germline V gene. In nucleotides, the CDR3 is TGTGCCAGCAGTGAAATGACAGGGGGCAATCAGCCCCAGCATTTT. Protein product: CASSEMTGGNQPQHF.

The table lists this clone with a few counts. This chain links TRBV6-5 with TRBJ2-1; the match to TRBD2 covers 10 bases. CDR3 length: 14 amino acids. Trimming took 8 bases from V and 6 from J; bases not matched to a gene: 7. Germline assignment: CDR1 MNHEY and CDR2 SVGAGI. The CDR3: CASGASGSRNEQFF. In DNA, the CDR3 is TGTGCCAGCGGGGCTAGCGGGAGTCGCAATGAGCAGTTCTTC.

V and J are TRBV11-2 and TRBJ1-2; perhaps TRBD1 as D (6 bases). V gave up 5 bases and J gave up 7 bases, with 20 bases separating them. This CDR3 comprises 15 residues. Germline V lookup: CDR1 SGHAT, CDR2 FQNNGV. The DNA of the CDR3 is TGTGCCAGCAGCCCTAAGACGACAGGTCTGGGTGGCTACACCTTC. Protein sequence: CASSPKTTGLGGYTF.